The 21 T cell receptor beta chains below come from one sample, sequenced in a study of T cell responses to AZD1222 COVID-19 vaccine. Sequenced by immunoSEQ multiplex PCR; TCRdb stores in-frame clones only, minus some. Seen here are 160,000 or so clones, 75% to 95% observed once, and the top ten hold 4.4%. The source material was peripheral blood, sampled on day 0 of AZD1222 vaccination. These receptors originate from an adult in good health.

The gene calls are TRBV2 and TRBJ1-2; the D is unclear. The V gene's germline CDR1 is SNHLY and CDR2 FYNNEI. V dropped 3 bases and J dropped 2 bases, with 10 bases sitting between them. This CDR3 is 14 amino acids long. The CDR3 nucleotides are TGTGCCAGCAGTGATGAGGCGGTGAACTATGGCTACACCTTC. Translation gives CASSDEAVNYGYTF.

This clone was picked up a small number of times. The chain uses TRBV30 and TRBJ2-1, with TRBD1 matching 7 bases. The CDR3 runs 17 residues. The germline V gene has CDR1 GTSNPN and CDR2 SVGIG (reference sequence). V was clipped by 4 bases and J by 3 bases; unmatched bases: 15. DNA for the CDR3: TGTGCCTGGAAGCCACAGGGGCCTCAAAAGTTCTACAATGAGCAGTTCTTC. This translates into CAWKPQGPQKFYNEQFF. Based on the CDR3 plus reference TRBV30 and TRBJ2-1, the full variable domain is SQTIHQWPATLVQPVGSPLSLECTVEGTSNPNLYWYRQAAGRGLQLLFYSVGIGQISSEVPQNLSASRPQDRQFILSSKKLLLSDSGFYLCAWKPQGPQKFYNEQFFGPGTRLTVL.

The CDR3, as DNA: TGTGCCAGCAGCTTTGTAACTAGCGGGAAGAACTACGAGCAGTACTTC. Translation: CASSFVTSGKNYEQYF. The rearrangement joins TRBV11-3 to TRBJ2-7; 10 nucleotides agree with TRBD2. The CDR3 runs 16 residues. Trimming cost V 3 bases and J 3 bases; bases outside gene matches: 8. CDR1 SGHNT and CDR2 YENEEA come from the germline V gene.

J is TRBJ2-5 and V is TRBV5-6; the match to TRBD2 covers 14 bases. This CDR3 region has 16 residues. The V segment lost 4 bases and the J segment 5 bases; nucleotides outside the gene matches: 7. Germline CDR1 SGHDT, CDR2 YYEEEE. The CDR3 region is CASSHLTSGGVETQYF. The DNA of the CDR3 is TGTGCCAGCAGCCACCTGACTAGCGGGGGGGTCGAGACCCAGTACTTC.

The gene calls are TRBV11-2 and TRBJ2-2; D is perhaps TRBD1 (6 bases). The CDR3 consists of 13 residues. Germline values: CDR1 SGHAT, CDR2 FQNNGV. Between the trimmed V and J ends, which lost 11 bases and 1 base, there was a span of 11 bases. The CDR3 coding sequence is TGTGCCTCCGGGACAAAGAACACCGGGGAGCTGTTTTTT. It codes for CASGTKNTGELFF.

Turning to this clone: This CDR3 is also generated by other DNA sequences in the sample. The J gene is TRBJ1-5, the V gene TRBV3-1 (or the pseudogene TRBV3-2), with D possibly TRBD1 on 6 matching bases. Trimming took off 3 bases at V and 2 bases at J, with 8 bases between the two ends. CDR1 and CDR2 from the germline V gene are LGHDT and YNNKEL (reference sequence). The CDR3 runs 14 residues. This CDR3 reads CASSQNRGNQPQHF. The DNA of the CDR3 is TGTGCCAGCAGCCAGAACAGGGGCAATCAGCCCCAGCATTTT.

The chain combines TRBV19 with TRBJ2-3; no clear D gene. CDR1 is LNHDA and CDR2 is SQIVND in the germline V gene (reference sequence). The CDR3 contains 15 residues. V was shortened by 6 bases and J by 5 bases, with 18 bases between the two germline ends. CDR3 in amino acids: CASRPVESPLDTQYF. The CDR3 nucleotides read TGTGCCAGTAGGCCAGTAGAATCCCCTTTAGATACGCAGTATTTT.

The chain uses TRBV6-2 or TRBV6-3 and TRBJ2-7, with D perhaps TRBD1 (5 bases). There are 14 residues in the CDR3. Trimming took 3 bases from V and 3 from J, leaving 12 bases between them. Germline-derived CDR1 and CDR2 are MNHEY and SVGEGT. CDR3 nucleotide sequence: TGTGCCAGCAGTTATAAGGACAAGGGCTACGAGCAGTACTTC. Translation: CASSYKDKGYEQYF.

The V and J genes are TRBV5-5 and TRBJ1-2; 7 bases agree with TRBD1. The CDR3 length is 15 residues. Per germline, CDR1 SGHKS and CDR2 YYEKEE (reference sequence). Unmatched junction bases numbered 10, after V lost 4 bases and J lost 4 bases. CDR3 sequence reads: CASSRLDRDLYGYTF. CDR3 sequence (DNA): TGTGCCAGCAGCCGACTCGACAGGGATCTCTATGGCTACACCTTC.

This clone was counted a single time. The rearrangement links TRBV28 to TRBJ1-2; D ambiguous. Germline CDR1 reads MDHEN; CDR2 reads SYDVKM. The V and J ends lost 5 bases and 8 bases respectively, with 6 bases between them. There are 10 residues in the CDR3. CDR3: CASSRNGYTF. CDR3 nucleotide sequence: TGTGCCAGCAGTCGTAACGGCTACACCTTC.

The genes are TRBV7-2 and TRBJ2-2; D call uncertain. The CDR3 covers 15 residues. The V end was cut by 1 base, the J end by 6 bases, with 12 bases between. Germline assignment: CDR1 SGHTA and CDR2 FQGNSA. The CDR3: CASSLEVQWAGELFF. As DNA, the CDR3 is TGTGCCAGCAGCTTAGAGGTACAATGGGCCGGGGAGCTGTTTTTT.

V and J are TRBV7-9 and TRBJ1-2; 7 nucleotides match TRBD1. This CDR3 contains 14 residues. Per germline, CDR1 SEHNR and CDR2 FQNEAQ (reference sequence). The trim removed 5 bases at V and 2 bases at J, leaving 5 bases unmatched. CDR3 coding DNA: TGTGCCAGCAGCCCTTTGACAGGGAACTATGGCTACACCTTC. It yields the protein CASSPLTGNYGYTF.

CDR3 region: CAWTAAVNSPLHF. The CDR3 coding sequence is TGTGCCTGGACGGCGGCAGTTAATTCACCCCTCCACTTT. This sequence joins TRBV30 and TRBJ1-6; D gene unclear. Germline loops: CDR1 GTSNPN, CDR2 SVGIG (reference sequence). Trimming pared 4 bases from V and 6 bases from J, leaving 10 bases between. The CDR3 extends over 13 amino acids.

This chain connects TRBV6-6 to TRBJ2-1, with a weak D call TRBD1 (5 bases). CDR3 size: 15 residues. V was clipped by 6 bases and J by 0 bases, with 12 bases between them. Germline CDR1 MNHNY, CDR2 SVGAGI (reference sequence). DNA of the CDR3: TGTGCCAGCAGATCTGACAGTGGCTCCTACAATGAGCAGTTCTTC. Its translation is CASRSDSGSYNEQFF.

The CDR3 sequence: CASSLPGQIGNTIYF. In nucleotides, the CDR3 is TGTGCCAGCAGCTTACCGGGACAGATTGGAAACACCATATATTTT. The V and J genes are TRBV14 and TRBJ1-3; the match to TRBD1 covers 7 bases. Trimming cost V 5 bases and J 3 bases; bases outside gene matches: 7. This CDR3 has 15 residues. Germline V gene data show CDR1 as SGHDN and CDR2 as FVKESK.

The CDR3 coding sequence is TGTGCCAGGGACGGCAAGACCCAGTACTTC. Amino acid sequence: CARDGKTQYF. The chain couples TRBV27 to TRBJ2-5, with D unclear. V was trimmed by 9 bases and J by 6 bases, leaving 8 bases between them. Germline V CDR1 and CDR2: MNHEY, SMNVEV (reference sequence). This CDR3 contains 10 residues.

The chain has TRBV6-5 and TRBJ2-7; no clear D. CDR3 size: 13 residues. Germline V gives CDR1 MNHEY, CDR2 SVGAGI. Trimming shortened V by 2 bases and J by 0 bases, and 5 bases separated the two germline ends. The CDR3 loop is CASSYGISYEQYF. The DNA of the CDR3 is TGTGCCAGCAGTTACGGAATCTCCTACGAGCAGTACTTC.

As DNA, the CDR3 is TGTGCCAGCGGGATGACAGGGGTCTCCTATGGCTACACCTTC. It codes for CASGMTGVSYGYTF. The rearrangement joins TRBV28 to TRBJ1-2, with 8 nucleotides matching TRBD1. This CDR3 contains 14 residues. J lost 4 bases, V lost 8 bases, and 9 bases had no gene match. The germline V gene encodes CDR1 MDHEN and CDR2 SYDVKM.

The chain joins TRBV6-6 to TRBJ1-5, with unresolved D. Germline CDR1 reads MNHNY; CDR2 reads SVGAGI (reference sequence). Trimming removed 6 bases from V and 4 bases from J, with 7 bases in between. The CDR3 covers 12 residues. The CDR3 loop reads CASRTANQPQHF. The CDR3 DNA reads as TGTGCCAGCAGGACGGCAAATCAGCCCCAGCATTTT.

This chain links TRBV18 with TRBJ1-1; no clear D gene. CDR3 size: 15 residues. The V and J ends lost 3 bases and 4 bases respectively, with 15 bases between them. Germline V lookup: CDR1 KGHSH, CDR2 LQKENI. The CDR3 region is CASSPGRSEGTEAFF. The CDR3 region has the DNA TGTGCCAGCTCACCTGGTAGGTCGGAGGGCACTGAAGCTTTCTTT.

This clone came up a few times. The CDR3 reads CGVAPRSKTNTGELFF. The DNA of the CDR3 is TGTGGTGTGGCTCCTCGCAGTAAGACGAACACCGGGGAGCTGTTTTTT. The chain carries TRBV7-8 and TRBJ2-2; D ambiguous. CDR1 SGHVS and CDR2 FQNEAQ come from the germline V gene. CDR3 length: 16 residues.